Listed below are T cell receptor beta chains from one sample, sequenced in a study of blood T cell repertoires in COVID-19. Here immunoSEQ multiplex PCR was the method, and the copy in TCRdb shows in-frame clones only, minus some. Of 150,000 to 200,000 clones listed, approximately 79% were seen once; the top ten hold roughly a sixth. What was sequenced was peripheral blood. These receptors were taken from a man between 60 and 75 years old with active or convalescent COVID-19. Each CDR3 is given with its conserved first and last residue. D genes are given only for firm matches. Clone size, where shown, is once, few, many, or a class for clones that have expanded.

j_call d_call clone_size v_call cdr3_nt cdr3_aa
TRBJ2-1 - - TRBV5-6 TGTGCCAGCGGGGACACGGTTGTCAATGAGCAGTTCTTC CASGDTVVNEQFF
TRBJ2-7 TRBD1 few TRBV9 TGTGCCAGCAGCGTGGGAGGAAACAGGGGGTACGAGCAGTACTTC CASSVGGNRGYEQYF
TRBJ2-1 TRBD1 - TRBV5-4 TGTGCCAGCAGCTCACGACAGGGAGAGCAGTTCTTC CASSSRQGEQFF
TRBJ2-7 TRBD2 - TRBV6-5 TGTGCCAGCAGTTTAGCGGGAGTGAGCTACGAGCAGTACTTC CASSLAGVSYEQYF
TRBJ1-1 - - TRBV7-3 TGTGCCAGCAGCACACAGGGTGGGTCCGCCACTGAAGCTTTCTTT CASSTQGGSATEAFF
TRBJ1-2 - - TRBV28 TGTGCCAGCAGTTTACGGAGCTATGGCTACACCTTC CASSLRSYGYTF
TRBJ1-2 - - TRBV12-3/TRBV12-4 TGTGCCAGCAACCGTCCCGGGGATGGCTACACCTTC CASNRPGDGYTF
TRBJ1-4 TRBD1 - TRBV5-1 TGCGCCAGCAGGGGGGGACAGGCTGCAACTAATGAAAAACTGTTTTTT CASRGGQAATNEKLFF
TRBJ2-1 TRBD2 - TRBV7-6 TGTGCCAGCAGCTTACGCCCTAGCGGCATCGGCTCCTACAATGAGCAGTTCTTC CASSLRPSGIGSYNEQFF
TRBJ2-7 - once TRBV12-3/TRBV12-4 TGTGCCAGCAGTTTCCAGCGATCCTACGAGCAGTACTTC CASSFQRSYEQYF
TRBJ2-1 - - TRBV7-9 TGTGCCAGCACCAAAGGAGATGAGCAGTTCTTC CASTKGDEQFF
TRBJ1-4 TRBD1 - TRBV4-2 TGTGCTAGCAGCCAAGAGCCTCAGGGGGCAACTAATGAAAAACTGTTTTTT CASSQEPQGATNEKLFF
TRBJ1-1 - - TRBV7-9 TGTGCCAGCAGCTTAGGCTCAGGCACTGAAGCTTTCTTT CASSLGSGTEAFF
TRBJ2-7 - - TRBV2 TGTGCCAGCAGTGATAGGGACACGACCTACGAGCAGTACTTC CASSDRDTTYEQYF
TRBJ1-1 - - TRBV5-1 TGCGCCAGCAGCCCCGATGGAGGGGGGGACACTGAAGCTTTCTTT CASSPDGGGDTEAFF
TRBJ2-4 - - TRBV20-1 TGCAGTTTCCCGGGGGTAGGCATTCAGTACTTC CSFPGVGIQYF
TRBJ2-7 - once TRBV5-6 TGTGCCAGCAGCTTCTTGCTTAGGAGCTCCTACGAGCAGTACTTC CASSFLLRSSYEQYF
TRBJ1-1 - - TRBV4-2 TGTGCCAGCAGCCAAGGGGGTACCGGGGTGACTGAAGCTTTCTTT CASSQGGTGVTEAFF
TRBJ2-4 - - TRBV2 TGTGCCGCGGCTCTGGCCAAAAACATTCAGTACTTC CAAALAKNIQYF
TRBJ1-5 TRBD1 - TRBV15 TGTGCCACCAGCAGAGATCAGGGGGGCGGTCAGCCCCAGCATTTT CATSRDQGGGQPQHF
TRBJ2-1 - - TRBV7-9 TGTGCCAGCAGCCCGAGGGTTAGCGGTAGGTCCTACAATGAGCAGTTCTTC CASSPRVSGRSYNEQFF
TRBJ2-5 - - TRBV7-2 TGTGCCAGCAGCCCCCGAGCTAGGGACTCCGAGACCCAGTACTTC CASSPRARDSETQYF
TRBJ2-6 - - TRBV13 TGTGCCAGCAGCTTAACCCTGGGGGCGCTTGGGGCCAACGTCCTGACTTTC CASSLTLGALGANVLTF
TRBJ2-7 - - TRBV6-5 TGTGCCAGCAGTTCGCCGGGAGTCTACGAGCAGTACTTC CASSSPGVYEQYF
TRBJ2-5 - - TRBV9 TGTGCCAGCAGCGTAGGGGCAGGGTTTTCTCAAGAGACCCAGTACTTC CASSVGAGFSQETQYF
TRBJ1-3 - - TRBV4-3 TGCGCCAGCAGCCAAGATCGGGGGACCTCTGGAAACACCATATATTTT CASSQDRGTSGNTIYF
TRBJ2-7 TRBD1 - TRBV5-5 TGTGCCAGCAGCTGGGGGACAGGGAGCTCCTACGAGCAGTACTTC CASSWGTGSSYEQYF
TRBJ2-7 - - TRBV11-3 TGTGCCAGCAGCTTCGGAGGGAGCTACGAGCAGTACTTC CASSFGGSYEQYF
TRBJ2-5 - - TRBV18 TGTGCCAGCTCACCATACGGGGGAGAGACCCAGTACTTC CASSPYGGETQYF
TRBJ1-4 - - TRBV25-1 TGTGCCAGCAGTGCCGCCCCGGGGGAAAAACTGTTTTTT CASSAAPGEKLFF
TRBJ2-1 - - TRBV3-1/TRBV3-2 TGTGCCAGCGCGGGGAGTGGCTACAATGAGCAGTTCTTC CASAGSGYNEQFF
TRBJ2-7 - - TRBV30 TGTGCCTGGAGTGGGGCAGAGAGCTCCTACGAGCAGTACTTC CAWSGAESSYEQYF
TRBJ2-1 TRBD1 - TRBV10-3 TGTGCCATCAGTGAAATGACAGGGTGGAATGAGCAGTTCTTC CAISEMTGWNEQFF
TRBJ1-1 - - TRBV7-3 TGTGCCAGCAGAAGAACAGGGAACACTGAAGCTTTCTTT CASRRTGNTEAFF
TRBJ1-1 TRBD1 - TRBV19 TGTGCCAGTAGTGCCCAACAGGGGAGGAACACTGAAGCTTTCTTT CASSAQQGRNTEAFF
TRBJ2-1 - - TRBV29-1 TGCAGCGGGGGGCTCAGGTTTGACAATGAGCAGTTCTTC CSGGLRFDNEQFF
TRBJ1-3 - - TRBV5-5 TGTGCCAGCAGCTTGGAGCGGTGGGTAGCTGGAAACACCATATATTTT CASSLERWVAGNTIYF
TRBJ2-7 - few TRBV5-6 TGTGCCAGCAGCTTGACAGGCATAAACGAGCAGTACTTC CASSLTGINEQYF
TRBJ2-3 TRBD1 once TRBV2 TGTGCCACACACAGGGGGAATATTGATACGCAGTATTTT CATHRGNIDTQYF